This T cell receptor (beta chain) was sequenced during a study of blood T cell repertoires in COVID-19. Study-wide context: COVID-19 samples collected from the United States, Italy and Spain covered acute and convalescent phases.

The CDR3 is made up of 16 amino acids. V lost 7 bases to trimming and J lost 4 bases; unmatched junction nucleotides: 12. CDR1 is LNHDA and CDR2 is SQIVND in the germline V gene (reference sequence). The assay was immunoSEQ multiplex PCR, and TCRdb's table has in-frame clones only and misses some. The table records fewer than 350,000 clones, approximately 90% of them present only once. Sequenced material: peripheral blood. The source of this sequence is a young woman with COVID-19, enrolled during active disease. The chain employs TRBV19 and TRBJ2-5, with 10 bases lining up with TRBD1. Here the CDR3 DNA reads TGTGCCAGTAACAATCTCCCCGGGACAGGGGTAGAGACCCAGTACTTC. Protein: CASNNLPGTGVETQYF.